Presented here are 20 T cell receptor beta chains from one specimen sequenced in a study of cytomegalovirus exposure and HLA in healthy donors. In the PCR, 60 Vbeta and 13 Jbeta primers were used. Sequencing used immunoSEQ multiplex PCR; TCRdb keeps in-frame clones, though not all of them. Here the sample spans approximately 170,000 clones, more than 60% being singletons. Sequenced input: PBMCs. The receptor source for this set is a woman aged 35 to 49 in good health and CMV-seropositive.

This clone was seen only a few times. The chain is built from TRBV4-2 and TRBJ2-3, with D hard to call. CDR3 length equals 15 residues. V was clipped by 0 bases and J by 1 base, with 8 bases between them. Germline V lookup: CDR1 LGHNA, CDR2 YNFKEQ. The CDR3 coding sequence is TGTGCCAGCAGCCAAGAACTCCGGGGCACAGATACGCAGTATTTT. Its translation: CASSQELRGTDTQYF.

The CDR3 here is CASSPRLAGEETQYF. The CDR3 coding sequence is TGCGCCAGCAGCCCCCGGCTAGCGGGGGAAGAGACCCAGTACTTC. The chain recombines TRBV4-1 with TRBJ2-5, with 10 bases aligning to TRBD2. V lost 4 bases, J lost 3 bases, and 5 bases stayed unmatched. The CDR3 loop spans 15 amino acids. Germline CDR1 is MGHRA and CDR2 is YSYEKL.

Comments on this clone: The sample contains more than one DNA sequence encoding this CDR3. The chain employs TRBV5-1 and TRBJ1-2; tentatively, D is TRBD1 (6 bases). This CDR3 contains 14 residues. V was cut by 4 bases and J by 1 base, with 11 bases left in between. CDR1 and CDR2 (germline): SGHRS, YFSETQ. CDR3 DNA sequence: TGCGCCAGCAGCAGTGGGACAATTAACTATGGCTACACCTTC. Amino acid sequence: CASSSGTINYGYTF.

The chain joins TRBV7-8 to TRBJ1-1, with 9 bases aligning to TRBD1. This CDR3 is 15 amino acids long. CDR1 is SGHVS and CDR2 is FQNEAQ in the germline V gene. V was clipped by 4 bases and J by 4 bases; unmatched bases: 7. The CDR3 DNA is TGTGCCAGCAGCTCTGGACAGGGGTCGGGCACTGAAGCTTTCTTT. Translating it yields CASSSGQGSGTEAFF. Drawing the rest from reference TRBV7-8 and TRBJ1-1, the complete variable domain is GAGVSQSPRYKVAKRGQDVALRCDPISGHVSLFWYQQALGQGPEFLTYFQNEAQLDKSGLPSDRFFAERPEGSVSTLKIQRTQQEDSAVYLCASSSGQGSGTEAFFGQGTRLTVV.

This clone was detected only once. The chain is built from TRBV10-3 and TRBJ1-1; tentative D call: TRBD1 (5 bases). Germline lookup yields CDR1 ENHRY and CDR2 SYGVKD. The CDR3 is 12 residues long. Trimming removed 4 bases from V and 5 bases from J, with 8 bases in between. The CDR3 region is CAISGGGTEAFF. Written as DNA, the CDR3 is TGTGCCATCAGTGGGGGGGGGACTGAAGCTTTCTTT.

The rearrangement uses TRBV29-1 and TRBJ2-5, with TRBD2 identical over 9 bases. CDR1 is SQVTM, CDR2 ANQGSEA, per germline. CDR3 size: 16 residues. After removal of 0 bases from V and 3 bases from J, the junction contained 8 bases not matched to a gene. The CDR3 DNA reads TGCAGCGTTGAAGATAGTTTGCGGGGGGGCGAAGAGACCCAGTACTTC. This sequence encodes CSVEDSLRGGEETQYF.

Here the CDR3 DNA reads TGTGCCAGCAGCGGGGTCAGCGAGCCAACTAATGAAAAACTGTTTTTT. Translation: CASSGVSEPTNEKLFF. V and J are TRBV9 and TRBJ1-4; D call uncertain. CDR3 length equals 16 residues. Germline assignment: CDR1 SGDLS and CDR2 YYNGEE. V was shortened by 3 bases and J by 0 bases, with 12 bases between the two germline ends.

CDR3 residues: CASRELAHTDTQYF. The CDR3 nucleotides are TGTGCCAGCAGGGAGCTGGCACACACAGATACGCAGTATTTT. This chain joins TRBV27 and TRBJ2-3; D not resolved. Germline-derived CDR1 and CDR2 are MNHEY and SMNVEV (reference sequence). Trimming left V 6 bases short and J 2 bases short, with 12 bases between. This CDR3 contains 14 residues.

This sequence joins TRBV6-1 and TRBJ1-3; D is ambiguous. Per germline, CDR1 MNHNS and CDR2 SASEGT. The V end was cut by 0 bases, the J end by 0 bases, with 9 bases between. There are 16 residues in the CDR3. CDR3 amino acids: CASSEARITSGNTIYF. In DNA, the CDR3 is TGTGCCAGCAGTGAAGCGAGGATTACCTCTGGAAACACCATATATTTT.

The rearrangement uses TRBV29-1 and TRBJ2-7; possibly TRBD2 for D (6 bases). The germline V gene encodes CDR1 SQVTM and CDR2 ANQGSEA. The CDR3 is made up of 14 amino acids. The V end was cut by 7 bases, the J end by 0 bases, with 16 bases between. Here the CDR3 DNA reads TGCAGCGCGGTTCGCGGGACCAGCTCCTACGAGCAGTACTTC. Its translation: CSAVRGTSSYEQYF.

This sequence joins TRBV6-1 and TRBJ1-3; D is ambiguous. Germline assignment: CDR1 MNHNS and CDR2 SASEGT. CDR3 length: 14 amino acids. Trimming stripped 8 bases from V and 0 bases from J, with 11 bases between. The DNA for the CDR3 is TGTGCCAGCTGGGCCTTCATCTCTGGAAACACCATATATTTT. Amino acid sequence: CASWAFISGNTIYF.

The rearrangement uses TRBV5-8 and TRBJ2-7; D gene ambiguous. V lost 3 bases and J lost 0, with 13 bases in between. Germline CDR1 and CDR2: SGHTS and YDEGEE. The CDR3 has 15 residues. The CDR3 spells CASSSRLSTSYEQYF. In DNA form, the CDR3 reads TGTGCCAGCAGCTCCCGACTGTCCACCTCCTACGAGCAGTACTTC.

The chain couples TRBV7-9 to TRBJ2-5, with 9 nucleotides matching TRBD1. Unmatched junction bases numbered 2, after V lost 8 bases and J lost 4 bases. The CDR3 runs 12 residues. The germline V gene encodes CDR1 SEHNR and CDR2 FQNEAQ (reference sequence). For the CDR3, the DNA is TGTGCCAGCCTGACAGGGGGAGAGACCCAGTACTTC. The encoded protein is CASLTGGETQYF.

This clone came up a few times. Germline and junction disagree at one end, which may indicate a read error. This rearrangement joins TRBV2 to TRBJ2-4, with TRBD1 as a possible D gene (5 bases). In germline, CDR1 is SNHLY, CDR2 FYNNEI. The CDR3 contains 13 residues. The CDR3 DNA sequence: TGTGCCAGCAGTGAACAGGGTATGAACAGTCAGTACTTC. Protein product: CASSEQGMNSQYF.

CDR3 region: CASSLDGPWRGGSYEQFF. The CDR3 DNA reads TGCGCCAGCAGCTTGGACGGGCCCTGGCGGGGGGGTTCCTATGAGCAGTTCTTC. This rearrangement joins TRBV5-1 to TRBJ2-1; TRBD2 aligns across 9 bases. V lost 0 bases, J lost 8 bases, and 15 bases stayed unmatched. The CDR3 contains 18 residues. CDR1 and CDR2 from the germline V gene are SGHRS and YFSETQ.

The V call is TRBV18, the J call TRBJ2-3, with a weak D call TRBD2 (5 bases). The V end lost 5 bases, the J end lost 8 bases, and 11 bases lay between the germline ends. The length of the CDR3 is 12 residues. CDR1 KGHSH and CDR2 LQKENI come from the germline V gene. CDR3 DNA sequence: TGTGCCAGCTCAAAGGAGGCCCCTACGCAGTATTTT. Encoded protein: CASSKEAPTQYF.

This rearrangement joins TRBV6-6 to TRBJ2-3, with a tentative D call TRBD1 (5 bases). The CDR3 sequence is 16 residues long. Between the trimmed V and J ends, which lost 6 bases and 0 bases, there was a span of 16 bases. CDR1 is MNHNY, CDR2 SVGAGI, per germline (reference sequence). This CDR3 reads CASRSSGRASTDTQYF. As DNA, the CDR3 is TGTGCCAGCAGATCTTCGGGCAGGGCTAGCACAGATACGCAGTATTTT.

The rearrangement joins TRBV6-1 to TRBJ1-2; no definite D call. CDR1 is MNHNS and CDR2 is SASEGT in the germline V gene. The CDR3 loop spans 13 amino acids. Trimming cost V 7 bases and J 4 bases, with 13 bases left between them. For the CDR3, the DNA is TGTGCCAGCACCTACGGGTTGGGCTATGGCTACACCTTC. Its protein is CASTYGLGYGYTF.

This chain joins TRBV6-1 and TRBJ1-2; D is possibly TRBD1 (6 bases). With 6 bases removed from V and 8 bases from J, the gap between germline ends came to 16 bases. The CDR3 extends over 13 amino acids. Germline assignment: CDR1 MNHNS and CDR2 SASEGT. The CDR3 is CASRATGFEGYTF. As DNA, the CDR3 is TGTGCCAGCAGAGCTACAGGGTTCGAAGGCTACACCTTC.

This chain uses TRBV19 with TRBJ1-1; tentatively, D is TRBD1 (5 bases). V was shortened by 10 bases and J by 0 bases, with 30 bases between the two germline ends. The CDR3 length is 19 residues. Per the germline V gene, CDR1 is LNHDA and CDR2 is SQIVND (reference sequence). CDR3 in amino acids: CATTASSPLVRDLNTEAFF. The CDR3 DNA sequence: TGTGCCACCACTGCCAGTAGTCCACTCGTCAGGGATCTGAACACTGAAGCTTTCTTT. The full variable domain, its missing parts supplied by reference TRBV19 and TRBJ1-1, is DGGITQSPKYLFRKEGQNVTLSCEQNLNHDAMYWYRQDPGQGLRLIYYSQIVNDFQKGDIAEGYSVSREKKESFPLTVTSAQKNPTAFYLCATTASSPLVRDLNTEAFFGQGTRLTVV.